This T cell receptor beta chain was profiled in a study of T cells in Graves' hyperthyroidism and ophthalmopathy. The ends were cut back, 1 base at V and 0 bases at J, with 13 bases in the middle. The CDR3 contains 18 residues. CDR1 and CDR2 (germline): SGHTA, FQGTGA. TCR beta CDR3 regions were amplified from RNA transcripts. Initially, a first-round RT-PCR of the TCR CDR3 employed the HTBI primer set. TCRdb called the multiplex PCR reads again in MiXCR, with one record for every CDR3 protein. The top ten hold about a third of the sample, which has roughly 350,000 distinct CDR3 sequences, around 13% seen once. Thyroid ultrasound and orbital computed tomography, with clinical symptoms and serum thyroxine and TRAb, informed diagnoses.

The chain joins TRBV7-3 to TRBJ2-6; D perhaps matches TRBD1 (6 bases). This clonotype was sampled from a woman aged 40 to 49 with Graves' ophthalmopathy. The sequencing input was blood. CDR3: CASSLSFPGVSGANVLTF. The CDR3 nucleotides are TGTGCCAGCAGCTTAAGTTTCCCAGGGGTCTCTGGGGCCAACGTCCTGACTTTC.